This entry lists 27 T cell receptor beta chains sequenced from one sample in a study of cytomegalovirus exposure and HLA in healthy donors. Primers: 60 Vbeta forward and 13 Jbeta reverse. Assay used: immunoSEQ multiplex PCR; TCRdb lists only in-frame clones, some missing. This table holds fewer than 250,000 clones, about 69% found once. The sample comprised PBMCs. Source of these receptors: a young man in good health and CMV-seropositive.

The V gene is TRBV4-3, the J gene TRBJ2-6, with D unclear. V lost 0 bases, J lost 1 base, and 16 bases lay in between. The CDR3 contains 19 residues. CDR1 is LGHNA and CDR2 is YSLEER in the germline V gene. CDR3 nucleotides: TGCGCCAGCAGCCAAGATCTGCTCCCCCTGAGGTCTGGGGCCAACGTCCTGACTTTC. This translates into CASSQDLLPLRSGANVLTF.

The rearrangement uses TRBV11-3 and TRBJ2-7; perhaps TRBD1 as D (5 bases). The CDR3 is 13 amino acids. Germline-derived CDR1 and CDR2 are SGHNT and YENEEA. V shed 0 bases and J shed 6 bases, with 9 bases lying between them. The CDR3 bases are TGTGCCAGCAGCTTAGATTTAAGGGGCGAGCAGTACTTC. Translating gives CASSLDLRGEQYF.

The rearrangement links TRBV5-4 to TRBJ2-3; 7 bases map to TRBD2. V shed 4 bases, J shed 4 bases, and the junction held 12 bases outside the gene matches. This CDR3 is built from 16 residues. Per the germline V gene, CDR1 is SGHNT and CDR2 is YYREEE (reference sequence). The CDR3: CASSPLAGVESDTQYF. CDR3 in DNA: TGTGCCAGCAGCCCCCTGGCGGGAGTGGAATCAGATACGCAGTATTTT.

V gene TRBV6-5 combines with J gene TRBJ1-5; no clear D gene. The length of the CDR3 is 13 residues. Germline CDR1 and CDR2: MNHEY and SVGAGI. V shed 2 bases and J shed 6 bases, with 8 bases lying between them. CDR3 coding DNA: TGTGCCAGCAGTTACGTCAGAGGTCAGCCCCAGCATTTT. This encodes CASSYVRGQPQHF.

The rearrangement uses TRBV2 and TRBJ1-5; no firm D call. V lost 9 bases, J lost 0 bases, and 12 bases lay in between. The germline CDR1 and CDR2 sequences are SNHLY and FYNNEI. This CDR3 contains 14 residues. The DNA for the CDR3 is TGTGCCAGTTGTGGACTCGATAGCAATCAGCCCCAGCATTTT. This gives the protein CASCGLDSNQPQHF. The full variable domain, in which reference TRBV2 and TRBJ1-5 provide the parts outside the CDR3, is EPEVTQTPSHQVTQMGQEVILRCVPISNHLYFYWYRQILGQKVEFLVSFYNNEISEKSEIFDDQFSVERPDGSNFTLKIRSTKLEDSAMYFCASCGLDSNQPQHFGDGTRLSIL.

The chain carries TRBV10-1 and TRBJ2-5; possible D gene TRBD1, 6 bases. The length of the CDR3 is 12 residues. The V end was cut by 11 bases, the J end by 5 bases, with 15 bases between. CDR1 is WNHNN and CDR2 is SYGVQD in the germline V gene (reference sequence). This CDR3 is CARKTGSETQYF. CDR3 nucleotides: TGCGCCCGCAAGACAGGTTCGGAGACCCAGTACTTC.

V and J are TRBV28 and TRBJ2-7; weak D call: TRBD2 (5 bases). With 2 bases removed from V and 3 bases from J, the gap between germline ends came to 14 bases. The CDR3 totals 15 residues. Germline CDR1 reads MDHEN; CDR2 reads SYDVKM. CDR3 sequence reads: CASSLAGDRSYEQYF. CDR3 nucleotides: TGTGCCAGCAGTTTAGCCGGGGATAGGAGCTACGAGCAGTACTTC.

This sequence joins TRBV6-5 and TRBJ1-1; D gene unclear. The CDR3 is 14 residues long. The germline V and J ends were trimmed by 0 bases and 5 bases, with 10 bases remaining between them. The germline V gene encodes CDR1 MNHEY and CDR2 SVGAGI. The CDR3: CASSYSIGGTEAFF. DNA of the CDR3: TGTGCCAGCAGTTACTCGATAGGAGGGACTGAAGCTTTCTTT.

This chain uses TRBV29-1 with TRBJ2-1; 10 nucleotides agree with TRBD2. Trimming took 4 bases from V and 4 from J; bases not matched to a gene: 10. Germline values: CDR1 SQVTM, CDR2 ANQGSEA. This CDR3 has 16 residues. In DNA, the CDR3 is TGCAGCGTTGGGGAACCCGGGACTAGCGCTTACAATGAGCAGTTCTTC. Protein product: CSVGEPGTSAYNEQFF.

Notes on this clone: One end of the junction varies from germline; a read error may be responsible. This sequence joins TRBV7-9 and TRBJ2-5; tentatively, D is TRBD2 (8 bases). The CDR3 covers 15 residues. Germline assignment: CDR1 SEHNR and CDR2 FQNEAQ (reference sequence). The DNA for the CDR3 is TGTTCCAGCAGCTTAGCGGGACAGTCACAAGAGACCCAGTACTTC. Translated: CSSSLAGQSQETQYF.

The V gene is TRBV7-9, the J gene TRBJ2-5; D not certain. The J call could be wrong; TRBJ2-7 is a better fit for the DNA end. The CDR3 totals 14 residues. CDR1 and CDR2 from the germline V gene are SEHNR and FQNEAQ (reference sequence). In DNA form, the CDR3 reads TGTGCCAGCAGCTTTTTCGACAATCCCTACGAGCAGTACTTC. This translates into CASSFFDNPYEQYF.

In this sample, this clone turned up a few times. This chain connects TRBV2 to TRBJ1-5, with D hard to call. There are 14 residues in the CDR3. CDR1 is SNHLY and CDR2 is FYNNEI in the germline V gene. V was shortened by 5 bases and J by 0 bases, with 8 bases between the two germline ends. CDR3 loop: CASSLQSSNQPQHF. The DNA for the CDR3 is TGTGCCAGCAGTTTACAGTCTAGCAATCAGCCCCAGCATTTT.

In this sample, this clone turned up a few times. The chain has TRBV6-1 and TRBJ1-5; D unclear. The CDR3 covers 13 residues. CDR1 is MNHNS, CDR2 SASEGT, per germline. The ends were cut back, 8 bases at V and 0 bases at J, with 8 bases in the middle. The CDR3 nucleotides are TGTGCCAGCCGCGAATATAGCAATCAGCCCCAGCATTTT. Protein sequence: CASREYSNQPQHF.

The rearrangement links TRBV6-5 to TRBJ2-3, with 8 bases identical to TRBD1. Unmatched junction bases numbered 4, after V lost 3 bases and J lost 2 bases. The V gene's germline CDR1 is MNHEY and CDR2 SVGAGI. This CDR3 is 15 amino acids long. In nucleotides, the CDR3 is TGTGCCAGCAGTTATGGACAGGGCTCCACAGATACGCAGTATTTT. Protein sequence: CASSYGQGSTDTQYF.

This clone appeared a single time. V gene TRBV7-2 combines with J gene TRBJ1-6, with a possible D match to TRBD1 (5 bases). V dropped 4 bases and J dropped 0 bases, with 13 bases sitting between them. The V gene's germline CDR1 is SGHTA and CDR2 FQGNSA. This CDR3 is built from 17 residues. The CDR3: CASSSQGSHSYNSPLHF. CDR3 in DNA: TGTGCCAGCAGCTCTCAGGGTTCCCACTCCTATAATTCACCCCTCCACTTT.

As to this clone: The same CDR3 arises from other DNA sequences in this sample as well. V and J are TRBV18 and TRBJ2-7; possibly TRBD2 for D (6 bases). CDR3 length: 13 residues. CDR1 is KGHSH, CDR2 LQKENI, per germline. Trimming pared 3 bases from V and 5 bases from J, leaving 11 bases between. The CDR3 coding sequence is TGTGCCAGCTCACCGGGGGGTGGTGACGAGCAGTACTTC. Amino acids: CASSPGGGDEQYF.

The genes are TRBV7-9 and TRBJ2-5, with 9 positions matching TRBD2. The germline CDR1 and CDR2 sequences are SEHNR and FQNEAQ (reference sequence). Trimming cost V 8 bases and J 1 base; bases outside gene matches: 8. CDR3 size: 15 residues. The CDR3 coding sequence is TGTGCCAGCCTCGGGACTAGCAGGATCCAAGAGACCCAGTACTTC. This encodes CASLGTSRIQETQYF.

The chain employs TRBV6-5 and TRBJ1-1, with D possibly TRBD1 on 6 matching bases. This CDR3 is 12 amino acids long. V lost 4 bases to trimming and J lost 8 bases, with 11 bases between them. CDR1 and CDR2 (germline): MNHEY, SVGAGI. The CDR3 is CASSSFGTEAFF. CDR3 in DNA: TGTGCCAGCAGTTCGTTCGGGACAGAAGCTTTCTTT.

The chain has TRBV2 and TRBJ2-5; D is undetermined. The J call may be in error: the DNA end matches TRBJ2-7 better. Germline V gene sequence: CDR1 SNHLY, CDR2 FYNNEI. The CDR3 contains 12 residues. CDR3 sequence (DNA): TGTGCCAGCAGTAGGTTAGCCTACGAGCAGTACTTC. Its protein product is CASSRLAYEQYF.

This chain uses TRBV11-3 with TRBJ2-2; a weak D match, TRBD2 (6 bases). Per the germline V gene, CDR1 is SGHNT and CDR2 is YENEEA. The CDR3 is made up of 14 amino acids. Trimming removed 3 bases at V and 3 bases at J, with 8 bases between. As DNA, the CDR3 is TGTGCCAGCAGCTTCGGGGGAGACACCGGGGAGCTGTTTTTT. Encoded protein: CASSFGGDTGELFF.

This chain joins TRBV25-1 and TRBJ1-2; TRBD1 matches 10 bases. V shed 5 bases, J shed 7 bases, and the junction held 16 bases outside the gene matches. Germline loops: CDR1 MGHDK, CDR2 SYGVNS. The CDR3 loop spans 17 amino acids. The CDR3 is CASSPGTGVYLISGYTF. The CDR3 nucleotides read TGTGCCAGCAGTCCAGGGACAGGGGTCTATCTCATATCTGGCTACACCTTC.

V gene TRBV6-6 combines with J gene TRBJ1-2; the match to TRBD1 covers 9 bases. Germline CDR1 is MNHNY and CDR2 is SVGAGI (reference sequence). V lost 6 bases and J lost 3; bases outside the gene matches: 2. The CDR3 runs to 13 residues. The CDR3 loop reads CASSRQGDYGYTF. The CDR3 nucleotides are TGTGCCAGCAGCCGACAGGGGGACTATGGCTACACCTTC.

The chain is built from TRBV19 and TRBJ2-7, with 7 positions matching TRBD2. CDR1 and CDR2 (germline): LNHDA, SQIVND (reference sequence). Trimming cost V 8 bases and J 3 bases; bases outside gene matches: 7. This CDR3 contains 13 residues. CDR3 coding DNA: TGTGCCAGTTCCGTCGGGGGGAACTACGAGCAGTACTTC. Translating it yields CASSVGGNYEQYF. Full variable domain (outside the CDR3, taken from reference TRBV19 and TRBJ2-7): DGGITQSPKYLFRKEGQNVTLSCEQNLNHDAMYWYRQDPGQGLRLIYYSQIVNDFQKGDIAEGYSVSREKKESFPLTVTSAQKNPTAFYLCASSVGGNYEQYFGPGTRLTVT.

Only one count was recorded for this clone. V usage is TRBV7-2 and J usage is TRBJ2-3, with 11 bases that match TRBD1. The germline gives CDR1 SGHTA, CDR2 FQGNSA. J lost 5 bases, V lost 5 bases, and 9 bases had no gene match. The CDR3 contains 16 residues. The CDR3 coding sequence is TGTGCCAGCAGCCCGCAGGGACAGGGGGGCATAGATACGCAGTATTTT. This codes for CASSPQGQGGIDTQYF.

The V gene is TRBV29-1, the J gene TRBJ2-7; 10 bases align to TRBD2. This CDR3 has 14 amino acids. J lost 3 bases, V lost 7 bases, and 9 bases had no gene match. Germline V gives CDR1 SQVTM, CDR2 ANQGSEA. The CDR3 sequence is CSASGASGSYEQYF. In nucleotides, the CDR3 is TGCAGCGCCAGCGGGGCTAGCGGGAGCTACGAGCAGTACTTC.

CDR3 DNA: TGTGCCAGCAGCCCCAGGGACAGGGTAGGCGATGGCTACACCTTC. It codes for CASSPRDRVGDGYTF. The rearrangement links TRBV4-2 to TRBJ1-2; TRBD1 agrees at 9 bases. With V trimmed by 4 bases and J by 6 bases, 9 bases remained unmatched. CDR1 is LGHNA and CDR2 is YNFKEQ in the germline V gene. There are 15 residues in the CDR3.

This chain joins TRBV19 and TRBJ2-5; 8 bases fit TRBD1. CDR3 size: 16 residues. V was pared by 3 bases and J by 5 bases, with 11 bases of the junction left unmatched. Germline V gives CDR1 LNHDA, CDR2 SQIVND (reference sequence). The CDR3 sequence is CASSIRTGSSQETQYF. The CDR3 DNA follows: TGTGCCAGTAGTATCAGGACAGGGTCGTCGCAGGAGACCCAGTACTTC.